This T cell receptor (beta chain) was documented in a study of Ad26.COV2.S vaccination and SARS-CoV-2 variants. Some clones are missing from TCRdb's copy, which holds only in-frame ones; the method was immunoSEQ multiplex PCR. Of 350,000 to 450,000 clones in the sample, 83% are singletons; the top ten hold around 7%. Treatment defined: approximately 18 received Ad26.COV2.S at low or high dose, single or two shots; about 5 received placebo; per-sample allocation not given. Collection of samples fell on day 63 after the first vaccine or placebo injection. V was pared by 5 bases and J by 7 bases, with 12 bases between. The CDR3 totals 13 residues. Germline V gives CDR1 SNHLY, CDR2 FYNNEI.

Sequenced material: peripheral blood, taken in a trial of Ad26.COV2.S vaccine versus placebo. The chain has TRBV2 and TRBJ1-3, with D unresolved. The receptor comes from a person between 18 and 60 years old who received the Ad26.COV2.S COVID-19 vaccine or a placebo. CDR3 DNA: TGTGCCAGCAGTACGGCGTTAGGCAACACCATATATTTT. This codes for CASSTALGNTIYF.